The 8 T cell receptor beta chains presented below share a single source sample, sequenced in a study of T cell changes during pregnancy in multiple sclerosis. Sequenced by immunoSEQ multiplex PCR; TCRdb stores in-frame clones only, minus some. The sample includes over 50,000 clones, about 92% seen only once; the top ten take 1.5% to 2%. The sequences come from peripheral blood, collected in the second trimester of pregnancy. The receptors were gathered from a female donor with multiple sclerosis, enrolled in a pregnancy study.

The rearrangement joins TRBV27 to TRBJ2-2; maybe TRBD2 (6 bases). The CDR3 is 18 amino acids. Germline lookup yields CDR1 MNHEY and CDR2 SMNVEV (reference sequence). Trimming cost V 0 bases and J 1 base, with 15 bases left between them. In DNA, the CDR3 is TGTGCCAGCAGTTTATCCCCCCCCCGGGGGTGGAACACCGGGGAGCTGTTTTTT. Translation gives CASSLSPPRGWNTGELFF.

The chain joins TRBV5-1 to TRBJ2-7, with D tentatively TRBD2 (6 bases). The germline gives CDR1 SGHRS, CDR2 YFSETQ. The ends were cut back, 4 bases at V and 2 bases at J, with 13 bases in the middle. This CDR3 spans 14 amino acids. The chain's CDR3 is CASSPGLVAYEQYF. The CDR3 DNA follows: TGCGCCAGCAGCCCGGGACTGGTAGCCTACGAGCAGTACTTC.

The J gene is TRBJ2-5, the V gene TRBV7-2; tentative D call: TRBD2 (6 bases). The germline CDR1 and CDR2 sequences are SGHTA and FQGNSA. V lost 0 bases, J lost 5 bases, and 16 bases lay in between. The CDR3 extends over 16 amino acids. This chain's CDR3 is CASSLARRALGETQYF. CDR3 nucleotides: TGTGCCAGCAGCTTAGCGCGGAGGGCCCTAGGGGAGACCCAGTACTTC.

The chain carries TRBV11-2 and TRBJ2-2, with D possibly matching TRBD1 (6 bases). Trimming left V 2 bases short and J 6 bases short, with 7 bases between. The CDR3 sequence is 13 residues long. Germline lookup yields CDR1 SGHAT and CDR2 FQNNGV. In nucleotides, the CDR3 is TGTGCCAGCAGCTTACAGGGGTCCGGGGAGCTGTTTTTT. Its translation: CASSLQGSGELFF.

The gene calls are TRBV29-1 and TRBJ2-7; 8 bases agree with TRBD1. With 7 bases clipped from V and 4 bases from J, the junction kept 9 bases outside the gene matches. This CDR3 is 13 amino acids long. The germline CDR1 and CDR2 sequences are SQVTM and ANQGSEA. The CDR3 DNA is TGCAGCGCCACGGGACAGGCGTCATACGAGCAGTACTTC. It encodes CSATGQASYEQYF.

The V call is TRBV18, the J call TRBJ2-7, with TRBD1 matching 9 bases. The trim removed 4 bases at V and 7 bases at J, leaving 8 bases unmatched. The CDR3 runs to 14 residues. The germline V gene encodes CDR1 KGHSH and CDR2 LQKENI. The CDR3 reads CASSHRTGVNEQYF. CDR3 nucleotides: TGTGCCAGCTCACATCGGACAGGGGTAAATGAGCAGTACTTC.

This chain joins TRBV7-8 and TRBJ2-1, with D uncertain. The CDR3 runs 15 residues. V lost 3 bases and J lost 7, with 16 bases in between. Germline V gene sequence: CDR1 SGHVS, CDR2 FQNEAQ. The CDR3 region is CASSFHSGTSNEQFF. The CDR3 coding sequence is TGTGCCAGCAGCTTCCACTCCGGTACCTCGAATGAGCAGTTCTTC. Drawing the rest from reference TRBV7-8 and TRBJ2-1, the complete variable domain is GAGVSQSPRYKVAKRGQDVALRCDPISGHVSLFWYQQALGQGPEFLTYFQNEAQLDKSGLPSDRFFAERPEGSVSTLKIQRTQQEDSAVYLCASSFHSGTSNEQFFGPGTRLTVL.

The CDR3 is CASSQVVLEPQHF. CDR3 DNA sequence: TGCGCCAGCAGCCAAGTTGTCCTCGAGCCCCAGCATTTT. This chain joins TRBV4-1 and TRBJ1-5; D is uncertain. The CDR3 length is 13 residues. Trimming pared 1 base from V and 8 bases from J, leaving 9 bases between. CDR1 and CDR2 from the germline V gene are MGHRA and YSYEKL.